This T cell receptor (beta chain) appears in the sequencing data of a study of identical twins. Study outcomes and limitations: One should note that invariant MAIT and iNKT cells could partly confound zero-insertion analyses. Cord blood beta clonotypes present at high abundance carried fewer insertions; no such pattern appeared in memory repertoires.

All donors comprised healthy Caucasians. Germline lookup yields CDR1 MGHRA and CDR2 YSYEKL. V lost 8 bases to trimming and J lost 0 bases, with 10 bases between them. CDR3 length: 14 residues. Template switching added a universal primer binding site, and final cDNA carried unique molecular identifiers. TCRdb reprocessed the 5' RACE reads with MiXCR, giving one entry per CDR3 protein. The table lists around 240,000 distinct CDR3 sequences, roughly a tenth of them singletons. On this clonotype: Its specificity is not known.

Sequencing was performed on memory T cells sorted from blood. The receptor was isolated from a man aged 45-65 years in good health. The chain links TRBV4-1 to TRBJ1-4; D not resolved. CDR3 DNA sequence: TGCGCCAGCGGCGTTGGGCCAACTAATGAAAAACTGTTTTTT. Translating it yields CASGVGPTNEKLFF.